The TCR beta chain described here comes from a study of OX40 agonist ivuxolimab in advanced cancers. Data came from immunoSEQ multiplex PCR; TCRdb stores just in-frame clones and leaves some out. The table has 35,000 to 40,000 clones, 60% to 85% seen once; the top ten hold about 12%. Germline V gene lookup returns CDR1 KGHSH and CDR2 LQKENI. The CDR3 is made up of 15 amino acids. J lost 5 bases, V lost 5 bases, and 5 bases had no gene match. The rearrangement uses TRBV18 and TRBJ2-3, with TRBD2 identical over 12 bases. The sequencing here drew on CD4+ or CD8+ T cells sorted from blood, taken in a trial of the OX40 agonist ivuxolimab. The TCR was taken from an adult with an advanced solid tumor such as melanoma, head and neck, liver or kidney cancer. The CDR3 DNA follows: TGTGCCAGCTCATCACTAGCGGGAGGAAGAGATACGCAGTATTTT. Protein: CASSSLAGGRDTQYF. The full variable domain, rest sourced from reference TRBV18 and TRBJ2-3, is NAGVMQNPRHLVRRRGQEARLRCSPMKGHSHVYWYRQLPEEGLKFMVYLQKENIIDESGMPKERFSAEFPKEGPSILRIQQVVRGDSAAYFCASSSLAGGRDTQYFGPGTRLTVL.